The present TCR beta chain was sequenced within a study of blood T cell repertoires in COVID-19 (dated by TCRdb to the early 2020s). Background on the whole study: The collaborator samples originated in the United States, Italy and Spain and spanned the acute and convalescent phases of COVID-19. The material from the prospective study consisted of cDNA or gDNA derived from T cells, B-cell-depleted T cells, or PBMCs. Deeply sampled blood TCRbeta repertoires from subjects exposed to, actively infected with, or recovered from COVID-19 were included in the dataset. The repertoires were released in a freely available public database intended as a resource for research on the immune response to SARS-CoV-2. Samples were obtained from the ongoing ImmuneRACE study (first 160 participants) and from about 1,300 subjects provided by 6 global collaborators. The sample metadata nearly always contained a de-identified subject ID, COVID-19 status, age in years and sex. Where HLA class I and class II types were available, the types were taken from metadata supplied by the sample provider, not from assay-based typing. Overall study results and their limits: The amount of clinical and demographic metadata varied by source and participant and was provided uncurated.

The germline V gene provides CDR1 MDHEN and CDR2 SYDVKM. Its CDR3 holds 17 amino acids, cysteine through phenylalanine. Just CDR3 DNA is preserved here, 51 bases in frame from base 1. Compared with germline, V lacks 6 bases and J lacks 7 bases; bases without a gene match: 18. TCRbeta CDR3 regions were amplified from genomic DNA by means of the immunoSEQ Assay, a bias-controlled multiplex PCR. In the original analysis: Nucleated cell counts per sample were estimated from amplification of reference gene primers within the assay. To quantify the absolute abundance of each unique TCRbeta CDR3 rearrangement, sequence reads were collapsed and filtered. For each sample, productive Simpson clonality was calculated as the square root of Simpson's diversity index over productive rearrangements. The table comes from immuneACCESS by way of TCRdb, which keeps in-frame sequences with V and J called. Part of the clones is missing from these tables; in studies checked, under half for an unresolved V gene and the rest for unknown reasons. From that table come the V and J calls and clone size; the DNA was used to work out D and trimming. The sample table lists under 350,000 clones, roughly 90% of them with a count of one. The ten top clones hold roughly 7.3% of the sample.

Concerning this clone itself: Its antigen target is currently unknown. No much larger clonotype is one base removed from it; base qualities were not supplied.

One collaborating source in Seattle enrolled patients while the patients were actively infected and followed the patients over time throughout the course of disease. Each collaborating institution followed its own protocols to collect whole blood in K2EDTA tubes. Collaborator samples were shipped for TCRbeta analysis as frozen whole blood, isolated PBMCs, or DNA extracted from either sample type. Source material: peripheral blood. The chain is assembled from TRBV28 and TRBJ2-5; 9 bases in the middle match TRBD1. This TCR was sampled from a young woman with COVID-19, enrolled during active disease. The nucleotides read TGTGCCAGCAGCTCAAACCTCCCACGGACAGGGGCGGCGACCCAGTACTTC. It specifies CASSSNLPRTGAATQYF.